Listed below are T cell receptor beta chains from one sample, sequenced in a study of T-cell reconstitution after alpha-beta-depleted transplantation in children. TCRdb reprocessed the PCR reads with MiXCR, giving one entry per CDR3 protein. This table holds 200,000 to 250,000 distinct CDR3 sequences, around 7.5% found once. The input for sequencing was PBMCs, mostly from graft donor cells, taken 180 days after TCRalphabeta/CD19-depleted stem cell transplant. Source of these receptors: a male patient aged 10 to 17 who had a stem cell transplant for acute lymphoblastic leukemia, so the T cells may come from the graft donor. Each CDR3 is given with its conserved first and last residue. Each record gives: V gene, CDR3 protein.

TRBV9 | CASSVTSGAYEQYF
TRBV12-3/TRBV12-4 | CASTRTDNYGYTF
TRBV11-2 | CASSPTPRLEPHEQYF
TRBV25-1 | CASSGSGTGEGGYTF
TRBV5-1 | CASSLNAEAFF
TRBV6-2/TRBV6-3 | CASRTDGMNTEAFF
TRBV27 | CASSQRTDYRPQHF
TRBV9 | CASSVDGSTDTQYF
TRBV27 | CASTGGPTPTDTQYF
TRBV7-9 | CASTVGQIETQYF
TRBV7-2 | CASSFLLWGRAGNTIYF
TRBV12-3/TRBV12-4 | CASSLTANQPQHF
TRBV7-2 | CASTPRGDTEAFF
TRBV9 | CASSPDGGGQPQHF
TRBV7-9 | CASSPLLGEKLFF
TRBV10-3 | CAISGGSGAGETQYF
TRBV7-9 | CASTSGTGTPGTGELFF
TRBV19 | CASSMGDRRRGETQYF
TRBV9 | CASSQAGLAPGELFF
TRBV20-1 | CSARGSWREGTDTQYF
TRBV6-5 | CASSFRATNTGELFF
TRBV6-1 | CASSEVGFRDGYTF
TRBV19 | CASSIGGLGTDTQYF
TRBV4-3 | CASSQDLRGTIYGYTF
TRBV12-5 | CASGFRHFEAFF
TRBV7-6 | CASSLWDRDQPQHF
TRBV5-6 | CASSPAGVLAGGNEQFF
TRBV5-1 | CASSLAVGAGGPDTQYF
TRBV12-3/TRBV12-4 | CASSLLLAGGPYEQYF
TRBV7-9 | CASSLAASGRNAGELFF
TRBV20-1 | CSARVRGGTEAFF
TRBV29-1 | CSVTPRNQETQYF
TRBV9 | CASSVGSSGQGVDGYTF
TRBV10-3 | CAISESNWDRDSPLHF
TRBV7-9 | CASSPVRETQYF
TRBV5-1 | CASSGGPGTGYNEQFF
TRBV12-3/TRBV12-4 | CASSFARDGEAFF
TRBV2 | CASSERAFF